The rows below give T cell receptor beta chains drawn from one sample of a study of cytomegalovirus exposure and HLA in healthy donors. Method: immunoSEQ multiplex PCR; TCRdb's copy keeps in-frame clones and lacks some. The table records around 180,000 clones, roughly 84% of them present only once. Sequencing was performed on PBMCs. The receptors here all came from a girl aged 2 to 9 in good health and CMV-seropositive. Each CDR3 is given with its conserved first and last residue. D genes are given only for firm matches. A row's size may be missing; if present it is once, few, many or a size class.

TRBV9	.	TRBJ1-4	.	TGTGCCAGCAGCGCCAACGTATCGTCGGGGAGGCTGTTTTTT	CASSANVSSGRLFF
TRBV11-3	.	TRBJ2-7	.	TGTGCCAGCATCCAAGGGGGCAGGGGAGGCGAGCAGTACTTC	CASIQGGRGGEQYF
TRBV19	.	TRBJ2-1	TRBD2	TGTGCCAGTAGTATAGATAGGACTAGCGGGGAATACAATGAGCAGTTCTTC	CASSIDRTSGEYNEQFF
TRBV13	.	TRBJ2-3	.	TGTGCCAGCAGCTTACTCGGACAGAACACAGATACGCAGTATTTT	CASSLLGQNTDTQYF
TRBV6-6	.	TRBJ1-1	.	TGTGCCAGCAGTCTTGGGAGTGGGGAAGACACTGAAGCTTTCTTT	CASSLGSGEDTEAFF
TRBV11-2	.	TRBJ1-2	TRBD1	TGTGCCAGCAGCTGGGGCATGGACAGGGTAGCTAACTATGGCTACACCTTC	CASSWGMDRVANYGYTF
TRBV6-1	.	TRBJ1-1	TRBD1	TGTGCCAGCAGAACCGGGACAGGGCGGGGCACTGAAGCTTTCTTT	CASRTGTGRGTEAFF
TRBV6-1	.	TRBJ1-2	.	TGTGCCAGCAGTGAAGCAAGGGGTGGGGGCTCCTTC	CASSEARGGGSF
TRBV30	.	TRBJ1-1	.	TGTGCCTGGAGCCCTGGGGGGGCGCATAAGAACACTGAAGCTTTCTTT	CAWSPGGAHKNTEAFF
TRBV15	.	TRBJ1-4	.	TGTGCCACCAGCAGCAGGGCCCCTAATGAAAAACTGTTTTTT	CATSSRAPNEKLFF
TRBV6-1	.	TRBJ1-1	TRBD1	TGTGCCAGCAGTGGTGGCGACAGGGGGAGTGAAGCTTTCTTT	CASSGGDRGSEAFF
TRBV5-1	.	TRBJ2-1	.	TGCGCCAGCAGCTTGGTGGGGGCACTTTCCTACAATGAGCAGTTCTTC	CASSLVGALSYNEQFF
TRBV20-1	.	TRBJ2-3	.	TGCAGTGTCTTGTCCACAGATACGCAGTATTTT	CSVLSTDTQYF
TRBV10-1	.	TRBJ2-1	.	TGCGCCAGCAGTGAGGGGTCGGGAAACGAGCAGTTCTTC	CASSEGSGNEQFF
TRBV5-4	.	TRBJ2-3	TRBD2	TGTGCCAGCAGCCCGGCCGGGACTAGCGGGGGATATACGCAGTATTTT	CASSPAGTSGGYTQYF
TRBV19	.	TRBJ2-6	TRBD2	TGTGCCAGTAGTGTGACTAGCGGGGGCCGCTCTGGGGCCAACGTCCTGACTTTC	CASSVTSGGRSGANVLTF
TRBV6-5	.	TRBJ2-7	.	TGTGCCAGCAGCAGGGGTATTAGGGCGGCTAAGTACTTC	CASSRGIRAAKYF
TRBV15	.	TRBJ2-3	TRBD1	TGTGCCACCCGGATTCGGACAGGGGGCTCTTTGGCAGATACGCAGTATTTT	CATRIRTGGSLADTQYF
TRBV11-2	.	TRBJ2-1	TRBD2	TGTGCCAGCAGCCTCCGGGAGGCGGAGTTCTTC	CASSLREAEFF
TRBV6-5	.	TRBJ2-7	.	TGTGCCAGCAACCCCCTTTCTAGATTAAACGAGCAGTACTTC	CASNPLSRLNEQYF
TRBV15	.	TRBJ1-2	.	TGTGCCACCAGCAGAGACCCAGGGGCCTCTAACTATGGCTACACCTTC	CATSRDPGASNYGYTF
TRBV7-2	.	TRBJ2-1	TRBD2	TGTGCCAGCAGCCAACTGGGGGGGGGACCTTCGGCCGGTAGGCAGTTCTTC	CASSQLGGGPSAGRQFF
TRBV19	.	TRBJ2-5	.	TGTGCCAGTAGTATAGGCCGGGTCCAAGAGACCCAGTACTTC	CASSIGRVQETQYF
TRBV6-5	.	TRBJ1-1	.	TGTGCCAGCAGTTACGAGGCAGGGGCCGTGAACACTGAAGCTTTCTTT	CASSYEAGAVNTEAFF
TRBV7-2	.	TRBJ2-7	.	TGTGCCAGCAGCTTGAGGCCTTCCGAGCAGTACTTC	CASSLRPSEQYF
TRBV4-1	.	TRBJ2-7	.	TGCGCCAGCAGCCAAGGAGAAGGCGGGTCCCCCTCGTACTTC	CASSQGEGGSPSYF
TRBV28	.	TRBJ1-5	TRBD1	TGTGCCAGCAGTCGGGCCAGGGGGCAAGGTCAGCCCCAGCATTTT	CASSRARGQGQPQHF
TRBV4-2	.	TRBJ2-7	.	TGTGCCAGCAGCCAAGCAGGGGACGAGCAGTACTTC	CASSQAGDEQYF
TRBV30	.	TRBJ2-2	TRBD1	TGTGCCTGGAGCTGGGGGTTACTACCTTGGACAGGGAAGATCACCGGGGAGCTGTTTTTT	CAWSWGLLPWTGKITGELFF
TRBV28	.	TRBJ1-5	.	TGTGCCAGCAGTTTATTAACAGGTCAGCCCCAGCATTTT	CASSLLTGQPQHF
TRBV2	.	TRBJ2-7	TRBD2	TGTGCCAGCCAGGCTAGCGGGAGAGGCGAGCAGTACTTC	CASQASGRGEQYF
TRBV7-9	once	TRBJ1-1	TRBD1	TGTGCCAGCAGCCGAGGGGGCGCGAGTTCACCTGAAGCTTTCTTT	CASSRGGASSPEAFF
TRBV28	.	TRBJ2-6	.	TGTGCCAGCAGTTTCCACTCTGGGGCCAACGTCCTGACTTTC	CASSFHSGANVLTF
TRBV28	.	TRBJ2-7	TRBD2	TGTGCCAGCAGCCAGGGACTAGCGGGAGGGCCACGCGAGCAGTACTTC	CASSQGLAGGPREQYF
TRBV30	.	TRBJ1-1	.	TGTGCCTGGACCCCAGGGAACACTGAAGCTTTCTTT	CAWTPGNTEAFF
TRBV10-1	.	TRBJ2-2	.	TGCGCCAGCAGTGAATTCGGGACAATCACCGGGGAGCTGTTTTTT	CASSEFGTITGELFF
TRBV2	.	TRBJ2-7	TRBD1	TGTGCCAGCAGTCCGTCGGACAGGGGACTCTACGAGCAGTACTTC	CASSPSDRGLYEQYF
TRBV5-1	few	TRBJ2-7	.	TGCGCCAGCAGCTTGGAGGCGGGATCCTACGAGCAGTACTTC	CASSLEAGSYEQYF
TRBV5-1	.	TRBJ2-5	TRBD2	TGCGCCAGCAGGCGGGCGGGAGGGTACCAAGAGACCCAGTACTTC	CASRRAGGYQETQYF
TRBV5-8	.	TRBJ2-7	TRBD1	TGTGCCAGCAGCGTGGACAGGGGGCTCTACGAGCAGTACTTC	CASSVDRGLYEQYF
TRBV6-5	.	TRBJ2-3	.	TGTGCCAGCAGTTACGGCGGAAGCACAGATACGCAGTATTTT	CASSYGGSTDTQYF
TRBV4-1	.	TRBJ2-1	TRBD2	TGCGCCAGCAGCCTTTGGACTAGCGGGGGGGGGTACAATGAGCAGTTCTTC	CASSLWTSGGGYNEQFF
TRBV7-3	.	TRBJ2-1	TRBD2	TGTGCCAGCAGCCTAAGGGGACTAGCGGGAGGGCCGGGGCATGAGCAGTTCTTC	CASSLRGLAGGPGHEQFF
TRBV11-3	.	TRBJ2-2	.	TGTGCCAGCAGCTTAGGGTCCGGGGATACCGGGGAGCTGTTTTTT	CASSLGSGDTGELFF
TRBV14	once	TRBJ2-7	TRBD1	TGTGCCAGCAGCCGGGAGGGACAGGGGGTTAGGAACTTC	CASSREGQGVRNF
TRBV6-1	.	TRBJ2-4	TRBD1	TGTGCCAGCAGTGAAGGGACAGGGGGTGAGAGTCAGTACTTC	CASSEGTGGESQYF
TRBV19	.	TRBJ1-2	TRBD1	TGTGCCAGTAGCAGGGGGAGATACGGGACAAAACTGGGAGCTAACTATGGCTACACCTTC	CASSRGRYGTKLGANYGYTF